This TCR beta chain came from a study of vaccination and CD4 T cells after COVID-19. Study summary: Post-vaccine sample collection happened at a median of approximately 77 days after dose two, ranging 14 to 241. Study results and caveats: Reactive clonotype counts went from median about 21 after infection to 30 to 45 after vaccination, nonsignificantly.

The V and J ends lost 3 bases and 5 bases respectively, with 19 bases between them. The germline CDR1 and CDR2 sequences are SEHNR and FQNEAQ (reference sequence). The CDR3 spans 16 residues. The study sequenced cultured CD4+ T cell DNA using the Oncomine TCR Beta short-read assay. TCRdb ran MiXCR on the PCR reads and lists one entry per CDR3 protein. The sample has approximately 12,000 distinct CDR3 sequences; over 60% are singletons. Treatment reported: approximately 9-day PBMC culture with coronavirus spike peptide pools or control peptides (ViraFEST assay). After culture for 10 days, isolation of CD4+ T cells was performed by negative selection. This clonotype was counted a few times. Its specificity is unknown.

The V gene is TRBV7-9, the J gene TRBJ1-1; D possibly corresponds to TRBD1 (5 bases). The sample in question was CD4+ T cells from blood, cultured in vitro, obtained before SARS-CoV-2 vaccination. The receptor was isolated from a human donor who had recovered from COVID-19. CDR3 residues: CASSFGAEGGRTEAFF. The DNA for the CDR3 is TGTGCCAGCAGCTTTGGGGCGGAAGGCGGGAGGACTGAAGCTTTCTTT.